These 16 T cell receptor beta chains were sequenced from one sample in a study of chemoradiotherapy in HPV16-positive cancers. Sequenced by immunoSEQ multiplex PCR; TCRdb stores in-frame clones only, minus some. The data show roughly 2,600 clones, more than 75% seen once. The source was tumor tissue, collected from a patient who underwent chemoradiotherapy. The receptors come from a human donor with HPV-associated anogenital cancer.

The CDR3 nucleotides read TGTGCCAGCAGCCATTACACAGATACGCAGTATTTT. Its protein is CASSHYTDTQYF. The chain joins TRBV7-6 to TRBJ2-3; unclear D gene. Germline V CDR1 and CDR2: SGHVS, FNYEAQ. CDR3 size: 12 residues. The V and J ends lost 5 bases and 2 bases respectively, with 5 bases between them.

J is TRBJ2-2 and V is TRBV7-9; the D gene is possibly TRBD1 (6 bases). The V and J ends lost 10 bases and 4 bases respectively, with 19 bases between them. The CDR3 is 15 amino acids. Germline assignment: CDR1 SEHNR and CDR2 FQNEAQ (reference sequence). The CDR3 is CAIGSPGVATGELFF. DNA of the CDR3: TGTGCCATCGGATCGCCAGGGGTAGCCACCGGGGAGCTGTTTTTT. The entire variable domain, with the rest obtained from reference TRBV7-9 and TRBJ2-2, is as follows: DTGVSQNPRHKITKRGQNVTFRCDPISEHNRLYWYRQTLGQGPEFLTYFQNEAQLEKSRLLSDRFSAERPKGSFSTLEIQRTEQGDSAMYLCAIGSPGVATGELFFGEGSRLTVL.

In this sample, this clone turned up a few times. The V gene is TRBV2, the J gene TRBJ2-7; 8 bases line up with TRBD1. The CDR3 is 13 residues long. V lost 6 bases, J lost 2 bases, and 3 bases stayed unmatched. CDR1 and CDR2 (germline): SNHLY, FYNNEI. The CDR3, as DNA: TGTGCCAGCAGGAACAGGGGGACCTACGAGCAGTACTTC. Translated, it gives CASRNRGTYEQYF.

J is TRBJ2-5 and V is TRBV7-8; weak D call: TRBD2 (5 bases). Trimming shortened V by 1 base and J by 3 bases, and 6 bases separated the two germline ends. Germline CDR1 and CDR2: SGHVS and FQNEAQ. The CDR3 has 13 amino acids. CDR3 region: CASSLEREETQYF. DNA of the CDR3: TGTGCCAGCAGCTTAGAGAGGGAAGAGACCCAGTACTTC.

The chain links TRBV7-9 to TRBJ1-4; 8 bases are shared with TRBD1. Germline assignment: CDR1 SEHNR and CDR2 FQNEAQ (reference sequence). This CDR3 contains 18 residues. V shed 5 bases and J 8 bases; nucleotides not matched to a gene: 19. The CDR3 DNA reads TGTGCCAGCAGCCAGCTCCCAGGACTCCAGGGGGCAAAGGAAAAACTGTTTTTT. Its translation: CASSQLPGLQGAKEKLFF.

The CDR3 region is CASSIYPPRGSEAFF. CDR3 nucleotide sequence: TGTGCCAGTAGTATCTATCCACCACGGGGGTCTGAAGCTTTCTTT. V gene TRBV19 combines with J gene TRBJ1-1, with D perhaps matching TRBD1 (5 bases). The germline V gene has CDR1 LNHDA and CDR2 SQIVND (reference sequence). Trimming cost V 3 bases and J 6 bases, with 17 bases left between them. This CDR3 is built from 15 residues.

V gene TRBV11-1 combines with J gene TRBJ2-7; D might be TRBD1 or TRBD2, each matching 5 bases. Germline-derived CDR1 and CDR2 are SGHAT and FQDESV (reference sequence). CDR3 length equals 15 residues. V shed 5 bases and J shed 2 bases, with 16 bases lying between them. CDR3 in amino acids: CASSEGIGGAYEQYV. In nucleotides, the CDR3 is TGTGCCAGCAGCGAGGGGATCGGCGGAGCCTACGAGCAGTACGTC.

The genes are TRBV11-2 and TRBJ2-7, with D possibly TRBD2 on 6 matching bases. Germline CDR1 SGHAT, CDR2 FQNNGV. Trimming took 5 bases from V and 3 from J, leaving 14 bases between them. There are 14 residues in the CDR3. Written as DNA, the CDR3 is TGTGCCAGCAGCCCAGGAGGGAAACTCTACGAGCAGTACGTC. It yields the protein CASSPGGKLYEQYV.

The CDR3 spells CASSLQVNLAKNIQYF. The CDR3 DNA sequence: TGTGCCAGCAGCTTACAGGTCAACCTAGCCAAAAACATTCAGTACTTC. The gene calls are TRBV11-2 and TRBJ2-4, with D unclear. V shed 2 bases and J shed 0 bases, with 11 bases lying between them. The germline V gene has CDR1 SGHAT and CDR2 FQNNGV. CDR3 length: 16 amino acids.

V is TRBV14 and J is TRBJ1-1; D unclear. The ends were cut back, 1 base at V and 3 bases at J, with 6 bases in the middle. Germline CDR1 reads SGHDN; CDR2 reads FVKESK. The CDR3 contains 13 residues. The CDR3 spells CASSQGGYTEAFF. The CDR3 nucleotides are TGTGCCAGCAGCCAAGGGGGATACACTGAAGCTTTCTTT.

V and J are TRBV5-1 and TRBJ1-5; tentative D call: TRBD1 (6 bases). The length of the CDR3 is 15 residues. CDR1 and CDR2 (germline): SGHRS, YFSETQ. The ends were cut back, 4 bases at V and 1 base at J, with 12 bases in the middle. The CDR3 DNA reads TGCGCCAGCAGCCCAGGGGTTATGAGCAATCAGCCCCAGCATTTT. It codes for CASSPGVMSNQPQHF. The full variable domain, completed using reference TRBV5-1 and TRBJ1-5, is KAGVTQTPRYLIKTRGQQVTLSCSPISGHRSVSWYQQTPGQGLQFLFEYFSETQRNKGNFPGRFSGRQFSNSRSEMNVSTLELGDSALYLCASSPGVMSNQPQHFGDGTRLSIL.

The chain joins TRBV5-6 to TRBJ2-7, with 7 nucleotides matching TRBD2. Germline values: CDR1 SGHDT, CDR2 YYEEEE. This CDR3 comprises 14 residues. J was trimmed by 6 bases and V by 4 bases; bases with no gene match: 10. CDR3 in DNA: TGTGCCAGCAGCCTCCCCTGGGAGGGCGGCGAGCAGTACGTC. Amino acid sequence: CASSLPWEGGEQYV.

The rearrangement joins TRBV14 to TRBJ1-1, with a weak D call TRBD1 (5 bases). Germline V lookup: CDR1 SGHDN, CDR2 FVKESK. There are 14 residues in the CDR3. With 6 bases removed from V and 1 base from J, the gap between germline ends came to 12 bases. The CDR3 reads CASRPAGPNTEAFF. CDR3 coding DNA: TGTGCCAGCAGGCCCGCAGGGCCGAACACTGAAGCTTTCTTT. The entire variable domain, with the rest obtained from reference TRBV14 and TRBJ1-1, is as follows: EAGVTQFPSHSVIEKGQTVTLRCDPISGHDNLYWYRRVMGKEIKFLLHFVKESKQDESGMPNNRFLAERTGGTYSTLKVQPAELEDSGVYFCASRPAGPNTEAFFGQGTRLTVV.

In this sample, this clone turned up once. The chain recombines TRBV10-2 with TRBJ1-2; D perhaps matches TRBD1 (5 bases). The CDR3 consists of 12 residues. CDR1 is WSHSY, CDR2 SAAADI, per germline. V gave up 6 bases and J gave up 8 bases, with 13 bases separating them. The CDR3 loop is CASRGGNGGYTF. Here the CDR3 DNA reads TGCGCCAGCAGGGGGGGAAACGGAGGCTACACCTTC.

The chain uses TRBV7-3 and TRBJ2-1; 9 nucleotides line up with TRBD2. Germline CDR1 is SGHTA and CDR2 is FQGTGA. The CDR3 runs 16 residues. After removal of 0 bases from V and 12 bases from J, the junction contained 12 bases not matched to a gene. In DNA form, the CDR3 reads TGTGCCAGCAGCTTAACGCTCGGGACTAGCTACGGACCGCAGTTCTTC. This sequence encodes CASSLTLGTSYGPQFF.

The chain has TRBV29-1 and TRBJ2-7; D is perhaps TRBD1 or TRBD2 (5 bases each). In germline, CDR1 is SQVTM, CDR2 ANQGSEA. The CDR3 covers 13 residues. V dropped 5 bases and J dropped 3 bases, with 14 bases sitting between them. The CDR3 sequence is CSVRRDGDYEQYF. The CDR3 DNA reads as TGCAGCGTTCGCCGGGACGGGGACTACGAGCAGTACTTC.